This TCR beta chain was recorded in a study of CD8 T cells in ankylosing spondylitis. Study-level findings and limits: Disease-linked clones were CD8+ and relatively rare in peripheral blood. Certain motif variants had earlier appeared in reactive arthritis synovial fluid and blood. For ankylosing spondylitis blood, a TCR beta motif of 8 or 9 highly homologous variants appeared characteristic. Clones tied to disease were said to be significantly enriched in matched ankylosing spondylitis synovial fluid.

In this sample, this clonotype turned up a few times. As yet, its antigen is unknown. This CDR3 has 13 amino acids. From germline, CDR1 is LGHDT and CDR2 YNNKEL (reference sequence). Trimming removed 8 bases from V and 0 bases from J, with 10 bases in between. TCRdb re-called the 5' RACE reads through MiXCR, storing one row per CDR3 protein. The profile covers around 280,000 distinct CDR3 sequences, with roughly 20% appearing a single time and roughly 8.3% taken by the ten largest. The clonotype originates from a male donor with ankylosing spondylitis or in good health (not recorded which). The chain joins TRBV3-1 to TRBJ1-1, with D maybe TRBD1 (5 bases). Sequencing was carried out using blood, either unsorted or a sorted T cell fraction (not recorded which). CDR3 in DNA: TGTGCCAGCGCGCGGGGCATGAACACTGAAGCTTTCTTT. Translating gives CASARGMNTEAFF.